Described below is a single TCR beta chain sequence and its context. Its antigen is unidentified. Repertoires were generated with immunoSEQ multiplex PCR, while TCRdb's copy carries only in-frame clones and drops some. The top ten clones hold about 3.9% of a sample with about 350,000 clones, roughly 94% of them seen once. The sample originates from a study of Ad26.COV2.S vaccination and SARS-CoV-2 variants. The study, taken as a whole, reports: Placebo recipients showed lower spike-specific TCR breadth than vaccinees. Non-spike TCR breadth showed similarity between vaccine and placebo recipients. Post-vaccination spike-specific CD8+ and CD4+ T cell responses reportedly had substantial breadth. Quantification of TCR breadth and depth may have yielded underestimates of total T cell responses.

Between the trimmed V and J ends, which lost 4 bases and 5 bases, there was a span of 12 bases. This CDR3 comprises 14 residues. Germline assignment: CDR1 SGHVS and CDR2 FQNEAQ. The genes are TRBV7-8 and TRBJ2-1; D may be TRBD1 (6 bases). This specimen was peripheral blood, taken after recovery from COVID-19. The sequence derives from a human donor who had recovered from COVID-19. The CDR3 spells CASSSPQGNNEQFF. The CDR3 DNA is TGTGCCAGCAGCTCTCCACAGGGAAACAATGAGCAGTTCTTC.